The next 30 T cell receptor beta chains were all read from a single sample in a study of blood T cell repertoires in COVID-19. Sequencing used immunoSEQ multiplex PCR; TCRdb keeps in-frame clones, though not all of them. The table lists approximately 190,000 clones, over 80% of them singletons. The sample was peripheral blood. Receptors were obtained from a middle-aged woman with acute or convalescent COVID-19.

The chain is built from TRBV30 and TRBJ2-7; D is possibly TRBD1 (5 bases). Germline V gene sequence: CDR1 GTSNPN, CDR2 SVGIG (reference sequence). The CDR3 is 13 residues long. The germline V and J ends were trimmed by 3 bases and 6 bases, with 15 bases remaining between them. The CDR3 loop reads CAWRDRTGSEQYF. CDR3 DNA: TGTGCCTGGAGGGATCGAACAGGCTCCGAGCAGTACTTC.

V gene TRBV19 combines with J gene TRBJ1-4, with TRBD1 matching 8 bases. Per the germline V gene, CDR1 is LNHDA and CDR2 is SQIVND (reference sequence). The ends lost 7 bases at V and 5 bases at J; junction bases unmatched: 6. The CDR3 is made up of 14 amino acids. The DNA for the CDR3 is TGTGCCAGTAACCCGGACAGGGCGAATGAAAAACTGTTTTTT. Its protein is CASNPDRANEKLFF.

This chain uses TRBV5-1 with TRBJ2-7; 9 nucleotides align to TRBD1. The CDR3 length is 15 residues. Germline lookup yields CDR1 SGHRS and CDR2 YFSETQ. The trim removed 4 bases at V and 2 bases at J, leaving 7 bases unmatched. CDR3 nucleotides: TGCGCCAGCAGCGGAGGGACAGGGATAACCTACGAGCAGTACTTC. Amino acid sequence: CASSGGTGITYEQYF.

The genes are TRBV12-3 or TRBV12-4 and TRBJ2-2; 9 nucleotides line up with TRBD1. Trimming removed 9 bases from V and 9 bases from J; junction bases left unmatched: 8. The CDR3 covers 13 residues. DNA of the CDR3: TGTGCCAGTCGGACAGGGGCGTTCCGGGAGCTGTTTTTT. Translated: CASRTGAFRELFF.

This clone has only a few counts. The chain links TRBV3-1 (or the pseudogene TRBV3-2) to TRBJ1-2, with D possibly TRBD1 on 6 matching bases. Germline assignment: CDR1 LGHDT and CDR2 YNNKEL (reference sequence). CDR3 length equals 16 residues. V was pared by 1 base and J by 7 bases, with 19 bases between. CDR3 in DNA: TGTGCCAGCAGCCAAGGCACAGGGCTGGGAGGGCTTGGCTACACCTTC. Protein: CASSQGTGLGGLGYTF.

The chain recombines TRBV29-1 with TRBJ1-4; a possible D gene is TRBD1 (5 bases). Per germline, CDR1 SQVTM and CDR2 ANQGSEA. CDR3 length: 14 amino acids. Trimming cost V 7 bases and J 0 bases, with 12 bases left between them. The CDR3 nucleotides read TGCAGCGCCGGGGGGGGTGCAACTAATGAAAAACTGTTTTTT. Translated, it gives CSAGGGATNEKLFF.

This clone came up a few times. V is TRBV5-8 and J is TRBJ1-4, with no clear D. V lost 0 bases and J 0 bases, leaving 6 bases between the germline ends. The CDR3 extends over 15 amino acids. Germline CDR1 SGHTS, CDR2 YDEGEE. CDR3 region: CASSLGATTNEKLFF. The CDR3 coding sequence is TGTGCCAGCAGCTTGGGCGCAACAACTAATGAAAAACTGTTTTTT.

The chain uses TRBV14 and TRBJ2-7; D is possibly TRBD2 (6 bases). V lost 6 bases and J lost 0, with 9 bases in between. The CDR3 is 13 amino acids. Germline V lookup: CDR1 SGHDN, CDR2 FVKESK. CDR3 coding DNA: TGTGCCAGCAGAATGGGGGGCTCCTACGAGCAGTACTTC. Translating it yields CASRMGGSYEQYF.

V usage is TRBV2 and J usage is TRBJ2-7, with 8 bases aligning to TRBD2. After removal of 11 bases from V and 5 bases from J, the junction contained 11 bases not matched to a gene. This CDR3 is built from 13 residues. In germline, CDR1 is SNHLY, CDR2 FYNNEI. The DNA of the CDR3 is TGTGCCTCCCTAGGAGCGGGGGAGAACGAGCAGTACTTC. Its protein is CASLGAGENEQYF.

This chain links TRBV3-1 (or the pseudogene TRBV3-2) with TRBJ2-3; no reliable D call. This CDR3 region has 12 residues. V lost 4 bases, J lost 2 bases, and 4 bases lay in between. From germline, CDR1 is LGHDT and CDR2 YNNKEL (reference sequence). The CDR3, as DNA: TGTGCCAGCAGCCCCTACACAGATACGCAGTATTTT. It yields the protein CASSPYTDTQYF.

The chain is built from TRBV30 and TRBJ2-2; a possible D gene is TRBD1 (6 bases). CDR1 GTSNPN and CDR2 SVGIG come from the germline V gene (reference sequence). The CDR3 covers 15 residues. CDR3: CAFGVGALNTGELFF. Here the CDR3 DNA reads TGTGCATTTGGTGTGGGGGCCCTAAACACCGGGGAGCTGTTTTTT.

J is TRBJ1-4 and V is TRBV18, with D possibly TRBD1 on 6 matching bases. The CDR3 covers 14 residues. V was cut by 2 bases and J by 12 bases, with 16 bases left in between. Germline V gene data show CDR1 as KGHSH and CDR2 as LQKENI. The CDR3, as DNA: TGTGCCAGCTCACCAGTCGGACAGCCCGGGGAACTGTTTTTT. Protein product: CASSPVGQPGELFF. Using reference TRBV18 and TRBJ1-4 for the parts outside the CDR3, the full variable domain is NAGVMQNPRHLVRRRGQEARLRCSPMKGHSHVYWYRQLPEEGLKFMVYLQKENIIDESGMPKERFSAEFPKEGPSILRIQQVVRGDSAAYFCASSPVGQPGELFFGSGTQLSVL.

The chain is built from TRBV5-4 and TRBJ1-1, with 11 bases lining up with TRBD1. Germline CDR1 reads SGHNT; CDR2 reads YYREEE (reference sequence). With 3 bases clipped from V and 4 bases from J, the junction kept 8 bases outside the gene matches. This CDR3 comprises 16 residues. The CDR3: CASSSGTGGMGTEAFF. The CDR3 DNA reads TGTGCCAGCAGCTCCGGGACAGGGGGAATGGGCACTGAAGCTTTCTTT. Supplemented by reference TRBV5-4 and TRBJ1-1, the full variable domain reads ETGVTQSPTHLIKTRGQQVTLRCSSQSGHNTVSWYQQALGQGPQFIFQYYREEENGRGNFPPRFSGLQFPNYSSELNVNALELDDSALYLCASSSGTGGMGTEAFFGQGTRLTVV.

V is TRBV19 and J is TRBJ1-5, with a possible D match to TRBD1 (5 bases). V shed 3 bases and J shed 4 bases, with 10 bases lying between them. This CDR3 comprises 14 residues. In germline, CDR1 is LNHDA, CDR2 SQIVND (reference sequence). The chain's CDR3 is CASSIQGTNQPQHF. The CDR3 region has the DNA TGTGCCAGTAGTATTCAGGGTACAAATCAGCCCCAGCATTTT. The full variable domain, with the rest looked up from reference TRBV19 and TRBJ1-5, is DGGITQSPKYLFRKEGQNVTLSCEQNLNHDAMYWYRQDPGQGLRLIYYSQIVNDFQKGDIAEGYSVSREKKESFPLTVTSAQKNPTAFYLCASSIQGTNQPQHFGDGTRLSIL.

The count of this clone is one. The chain is built from TRBV9 and TRBJ1-5, with a possible D match to TRBD1 (5 bases). The length of the CDR3 is 14 residues. The germline V gene encodes CDR1 SGDLS and CDR2 YYNGEE. Trimming cost V 4 bases and J 3 bases, with 11 bases left between them. The CDR3 spells CASSPQADNQPQHF. The CDR3, as DNA: TGTGCCAGCAGCCCACAGGCCGACAATCAGCCCCAGCATTTT.

V gene TRBV24-1 combines with J gene TRBJ1-5; D might be TRBD1 (5 bases). Germline CDR1 KGHDR, CDR2 SFDVKD. CDR3 length equals 14 residues. Deletions cut 6 bases from V and 5 bases from J, with 13 bases between. The CDR3, as DNA: TGTGCCACCAGTAGTGCGGGGGTAGATCAGCCCCAGCATTTT. Its protein product is CATSSAGVDQPQHF.

The CDR3 loop is CAISESAGTYNEQFF. DNA for the CDR3: TGTGCCATCAGTGAGAGTGCCGGGACCTACAATGAGCAGTTCTTC. This sequence joins TRBV10-3 and TRBJ2-1, with a tentative D call TRBD2 (5 bases). V shed 2 bases and J shed 2 bases, with 10 bases lying between them. The germline V gene has CDR1 ENHRY and CDR2 SYGVKD. This CDR3 is 15 amino acids long.

This rearrangement joins TRBV30 to TRBJ1-1, with D perhaps TRBD1 (5 bases). This CDR3 is built from 13 residues. The V end was cut by 0 bases, the J end by 8 bases, with 13 bases between. The germline CDR1 and CDR2 sequences are GTSNPN and SVGIG (reference sequence). The chain's CDR3 is CAWSVRGLREAFF. For the CDR3, the DNA is TGTGCCTGGAGTGTACGGGGACTCAGGGAAGCTTTCTTT.

This chain connects TRBV14 to TRBJ2-6; 8 bases fit TRBD2. This CDR3 is built from 16 residues. Germline CDR1 is SGHDN and CDR2 is FVKESK. V dropped 4 bases and J dropped 11; count of bases not matched to a gene: 13. The DNA for the CDR3 is TGTGCCAGCAGCCGAAGGGAAGTAGCGGGGACCCACGTCCTGACTTTC. Protein: CASSRREVAGTHVLTF.

This chain joins TRBV28 and TRBJ1-1; no clear D. Germline CDR1 and CDR2: MDHEN and SYDVKM. This CDR3 is 16 amino acids long. The V end was cut by 6 bases, the J end by 7 bases, with 24 bases between. CDR3 loop: CASSANPGVQTDEAFF. In DNA, the CDR3 is TGTGCCAGCAGCGCGAACCCCGGGGTACAAACTGATGAAGCTTTCTTT. Based on the CDR3 plus reference TRBV28 and TRBJ1-1, the full variable domain is DVKVTQSSRYLVKRTGEKVFLECVQDMDHENMFWYRQDPGLGLRLIYFSYDVKMKEKGDIPEGYSVSREKKERFSLILESASTNQTSMYLCASSANPGVQTDEAFFGQGTRLTVV.

The V call is TRBV9, the J call TRBJ2-1; 10 bases match TRBD2. This CDR3 comprises 15 residues. Germline V gives CDR1 SGDLS, CDR2 YYNGEE. V was pared by 4 bases and J by 7 bases, with 8 bases of the junction left unmatched. The CDR3 DNA follows: TGTGCCAGCAGCCCAGCGGGGGGGCCGGAAAATGAGCAGTTCTTC. It yields the protein CASSPAGGPENEQFF. The entire variable domain, with the rest obtained from reference TRBV9 and TRBJ2-1, is as follows: DSGVTQTPKHLITATGQRVTLRCSPRSGDLSVYWYQQSLDQGLQFLIQYYNGEERAKGNILERFSAQQFPDLHSELNLSSLELGDSALYFCASSPAGGPENEQFFGPGTRLTVL.

A word on this clone: The junction shows a germline mismatch at one end, possibly a read error. This chain joins TRBV30 and TRBJ1-6; D possibly corresponds to TRBD1 (5 bases). Germline CDR1 reads GTSNPN; CDR2 reads SVGIG (reference sequence). This CDR3 is 13 amino acids long. CDR3 sequence reads: CAWGGLSNRCGSF. DNA of the CDR3: TGTGCCTGGGGAGGTCTATCAAACAGGTGTGGATCCTTT.

This clone was detected once. This chain connects TRBV7-9 to TRBJ2-3, with TRBD2 matching over 8 bases. Trimming removed 4 bases from V and 3 bases from J; junction bases left unmatched: 12. Germline V gives CDR1 SEHNR, CDR2 FQNEAQ (reference sequence). CDR3 length: 17 residues. This CDR3 is CASSSKFGGGTTDTQYF. CDR3 in DNA: TGTGCCAGCAGCTCCAAATTCGGCGGGGGGACGACAGATACGCAGTATTTT.

The V call is TRBV5-1, the J call TRBJ2-7; tentative D call: TRBD1 (6 bases). Between the trimmed V and J ends, which lost 3 bases and 5 bases, there was a span of 18 bases. Germline V gene lookup returns CDR1 SGHRS and CDR2 YFSETQ. This CDR3 is 15 amino acids long. The CDR3 DNA sequence: TGCGCCAGCAGCTCCCCGACAGGTACTATCAACGAGCAGTACTTC. Encoded protein: CASSSPTGTINEQYF.

CDR3 protein: CASSQRDRLNSPLHF. The CDR3 DNA reads TGTGCCAGCAGCCAAAGGGACAGACTCAATTCACCCCTCCACTTT. This chain connects TRBV7-8 to TRBJ1-6; the match to TRBD1 covers 7 bases. The V segment lost 5 bases and the J segment 7 bases; nucleotides outside the gene matches: 8. Germline V gene lookup returns CDR1 SGHVS and CDR2 FQNEAQ. This CDR3 has 15 amino acids.

Concerning this clone itself: Other DNA sequences in this specimen translate into the identical CDR3. The genes are TRBV7-9 and TRBJ1-1, with 9 bases lining up with TRBD1. Trimming took 4 bases from V and 3 from J; bases not matched to a gene: 3. This CDR3 comprises 14 residues. CDR1 is SEHNR, CDR2 FQNEAQ, per germline (reference sequence). The CDR3 reads CASSSQGADTEAFF. CDR3 DNA: TGTGCCAGCAGCTCACAGGGGGCTGACACTGAAGCTTTCTTT.

The chain is built from TRBV2 and TRBJ2-7, with unresolved D. The V end was cut by 7 bases, the J end by 0 bases, with 10 bases between. The germline CDR1 and CDR2 sequences are SNHLY and FYNNEI. The CDR3 runs to 13 residues. CDR3 bases: TGTGCCAGCACGGTAGAGAGCTCCTACGAGCAGTACTTC. As protein: CASTVESSYEQYF.

V and J are TRBV18 and TRBJ2-4; tentative D call: TRBD2 (6 bases). CDR1 KGHSH and CDR2 LQKENI come from the germline V gene. The CDR3 consists of 15 residues. V gave up 3 bases and J gave up 5 bases, with 14 bases separating them. The CDR3 is CASSPPGLPENIQYF. The CDR3 nucleotides are TGTGCCAGCTCACCCCCGGGACTTCCTGAAAACATTCAGTACTTC.

A few counts support this clone. V is TRBV18 and J is TRBJ1-2; 7 bases map to TRBD1. The V segment lost 3 bases and the J segment 4 bases; nucleotides outside the gene matches: 5. Looked up from germline, CDR1 is KGHSH and CDR2 is LQKENI. The CDR3 loop spans 14 amino acids. The CDR3 spells CASSPGQSSYGYTF. Here the CDR3 DNA reads TGTGCCAGCTCACCGGGACAGTCGTCCTATGGCTACACCTTC.

This clone was counted once. The V and J genes are TRBV7-8 and TRBJ2-3; 8 bases line up with TRBD1. Germline V gene sequence: CDR1 SGHVS, CDR2 FQNEAQ. CDR3 length: 20 amino acids. The ends lost 5 bases at V and 6 bases at J; junction bases unmatched: 25. CDR3 sequence (DNA): TGTGCCAGCAGCACGCACCGGGACAGGTCCACAGGGCCTCTCTGGGATACGCAGTATTTT. Translated: CASSTHRDRSTGPLWDTQYF.